This note documents a single T cell receptor beta chain sequence. Its antigen is unknown. The donors were in the approximately 120-subject validation cohort, distinct from the approximately 670-subject first cohort. With V trimmed by 4 bases and J by 5 bases, 10 bases remained unmatched. The length of the CDR3 is 15 residues. The germline V gene has CDR1 SGHRS and CDR2 YFSETQ. Produced via immunoSEQ multiplex PCR; TCRdb's table is partial and in-frame only. This sample has roughly 220,000 clones, with over 70% found just once. These data come from a study of cytomegalovirus exposure and HLA in healthy donors. Background on the study: The roughly 660 first-cohort repertoires shared a platform with the 130 or so validation repertoires, as reported in a later analysis.

Whole-study results and caveats: Specificity of a few CMV-associated chains for CMV antigens was verified in vitro. A list of roughly 180 TCR beta chains associated with cytomegalovirus was given.

This clonotype was sampled from a woman under 40 in good health and CMV-seropositive. The rearrangement links TRBV5-1 to TRBJ2-7, with 9 positions matching TRBD1. The sample comprised PBMCs. The CDR3 region is CASSPGTGNFDEQYF. The CDR3 nucleotides are TGCGCCAGCAGCCCAGGGACAGGGAATTTCGACGAGCAGTACTTC.